This TCR beta chain came from a study of identical twins. One entry per CDR3 protein, called by TCRdb with MiXCR from the 5' RACE reads. The table lists roughly 770,000 distinct CDR3 sequences, roughly 18% of them singletons. These data were also filed under a second study, of T cells expressing NK-cell markers.

The source of this sequence is a woman under 30 in good health. Sequenced sample: PBMCs.

CDR3 in DNA: TGTGCCAGCAGCCTCTCCCTCCCCAGGAACACTGAAGCTTTCTTT. Its protein is CASSLSLPRNTEAFF. This chain connects TRBV7-9 to TRBJ1-1; D gene uncertain. Germline CDR1 is SEHNR and CDR2 is FQNEAQ (reference sequence). V lost 5 bases, J lost 1 base, and 14 bases lay in between. CDR3 length: 15 amino acids.